These 14 T cell receptor beta chains originate from one sample sequenced in a study of OX40 agonist ivuxolimab in advanced cancers. The protocol was immunoSEQ multiplex PCR, while the TCRdb copy is restricted to in-frame clones and leaves out a portion. The sample contains approximately 57,000 clones, about 87% of which appear only once. Source: CD4+ or CD8+ T cells sorted from blood, taken in a trial of the OX40 agonist ivuxolimab. The receptors shown here come from an adult with an advanced solid tumor such as melanoma, head and neck, liver or kidney cancer.

This chain links TRBV2 with TRBJ2-3; possibly TRBD1 for D (7 bases). The ends were cut back, 4 bases at V and 0 bases at J, with 11 bases in the middle. From germline, CDR1 is SNHLY and CDR2 FYNNEI. This CDR3 has 15 amino acids. The CDR3 DNA reads as TGTGCCAGCAGTGCGCCAGGGGGGAGCACAGATACGCAGTATTTT. Residues: CASSAPGGSTDTQYF.

This clone was counted once. The rearrangement links TRBV6-1 to TRBJ2-2; D perhaps matches TRBD2 (6 bases). The CDR3 totals 15 residues. Germline assignment: CDR1 MNHNS and CDR2 SASEGT. V lost 2 bases and J 2 bases, leaving 9 bases between the germline ends. The CDR3 spells CASSEHGTNTGELFF. CDR3 nucleotide sequence: TGTGCCAGCAGTGAACACGGGACTAACACCGGGGAGCTGTTTTTT.

The chain combines TRBV7-9 with TRBJ1-1; D gene uncertain. This CDR3 has 12 amino acids. The V end was cut by 2 bases, the J end by 10 bases, with 11 bases between. Germline CDR1 and CDR2: SEHNR and FQNEAQ (reference sequence). CDR3 nucleotide sequence: TGTGCCAGCAGCTTATTACTCCCCGGAGCTTTCTTT. This encodes CASSLLLPGAFF.

This clone was recorded only once. The J gene is TRBJ2-5, the V gene TRBV5-4; TRBD1 aligns across 10 bases. V shed 4 bases and J 5 bases; nucleotides not matched to a gene: 8. Germline assignment: CDR1 SGHNT and CDR2 YYREEE (reference sequence). This CDR3 contains 15 residues. The CDR3 sequence is CASSTGTGVRETQYF. CDR3 coding DNA: TGTGCCAGCAGCACCGGGACAGGGGTACGCGAGACCCAGTACTTC.

This chain connects TRBV30 to TRBJ2-1; D possibly corresponds to TRBD2 (6 bases). The germline V gene has CDR1 GTSNPN and CDR2 SVGIG (reference sequence). This CDR3 has 11 residues. Trimming took off 7 bases at V and 7 bases at J, with 11 bases between the two ends. The CDR3 here is CAYGGPNEQFF. CDR3 coding DNA: TGTGCCTACGGGGGACCGAATGAGCAGTTCTTC.

CDR3 DNA: TGTGCCAGCAGCCCCCGTACTAGCGGGACTGGTGAGCAGTTCTTC. As protein: CASSPRTSGTGEQFF. This rearrangement joins TRBV7-8 to TRBJ2-1; TRBD2 matches 10 bases. Germline CDR1 reads SGHVS; CDR2 reads FQNEAQ. CDR3 length: 15 amino acids. V shed 5 bases, J shed 9 bases, and the junction held 10 bases outside the gene matches.

The V call is TRBV10-3, the J call TRBJ2-5, with 7 bases identical to TRBD2. The CDR3 covers 14 residues. From germline, CDR1 is ENHRY and CDR2 SYGVKD. The junction had 6 bases not matched to a gene; V was cut back by 6 bases and J by 2 bases. The CDR3 DNA follows: TGTGCCATCAGCTCGGGAGGCCCTCAAGAGACCCAGTACTTC. Residues: CAISSGGPQETQYF.

V and J are TRBV9 and TRBJ1-2; D is perhaps TRBD1 (6 bases). Germline assignment: CDR1 SGDLS and CDR2 YYNGEE. CDR3 length: 20 residues. Trimming left V 4 bases short and J 4 bases short, with 32 bases between. The CDR3 reads CASSPFTFSGAGLLGYGYTF. The CDR3 nucleotides are TGTGCCAGCAGCCCTTTCACGTTCTCGGGGGCAGGGTTACTTGGCTATGGCTACACCTTC.

This rearrangement joins TRBV7-2 to TRBJ1-5; perhaps TRBD1 as D (5 bases). The CDR3 has 14 residues. V was trimmed by 1 base and J by 9 bases, leaving 13 bases between them. Germline V CDR1 and CDR2: SGHTA, FQGNSA. The CDR3 reads CASSLGTWGRPQHF. CDR3 nucleotide sequence: TGTGCCAGCAGCTTAGGGACATGGGGTCGGCCCCAGCATTTT.

This clone was observed once. The rearrangement uses TRBV29-1 and TRBJ2-7, with TRBD2 matching 9 bases. The CDR3 sequence is 14 residues long. Trimming removed 6 bases from V and 2 bases from J; junction bases left unmatched: 8. The germline gives CDR1 SQVTM, CDR2 ANQGSEA. CDR3 residues: CSVGTSPKTYEQYF. The CDR3 coding sequence is TGCAGCGTAGGGACTAGCCCCAAGACCTACGAGCAGTACTTC.

The rearrangement links TRBV6-1 to TRBJ1-3; D remains unclear. The CDR3 covers 16 residues. V lost 3 bases to trimming and J lost 2 bases, with 14 bases between them. CDR1 and CDR2 (germline): MNHNS, SASEGT. CDR3 sequence: CASSETFISPGNTIYF. CDR3 in DNA: TGTGCCAGCAGTGAGACCTTCATCTCCCCTGGAAACACCATATATTTT.

The chain is built from TRBV4-1 and TRBJ2-7; D is unresolved. CDR1 and CDR2 from the germline V gene are MGHRA and YSYEKL. The V gene lost 0 bases and the J gene lost 0 bases, with 12 bases spanning the gap. The CDR3 totals 16 residues. CDR3 in amino acids: CASSQETGLSSYEQYF. CDR3 nucleotides: TGCGCCAGCAGCCAAGAAACGGGCCTAAGCTCCTACGAGCAGTACTTC.

The gene calls are TRBV6-1 and TRBJ1-4, with D maybe TRBD1 (5 bases). The V gene's germline CDR1 is MNHNS and CDR2 SASEGT. Trimming removed 6 bases at V and 14 bases at J, with 19 bases between. The CDR3 consists of 13 residues. The CDR3 DNA is TGTGCCAGCAGATTCTTTTACGGGGGGAGGCTGTTTTTT. Translated, it gives CASRFFYGGRLFF.

CDR3 residues: CASTTGGKEKLFF. CDR3 sequence (DNA): TGTGCCAGTACGACAGGGGGCAAGGAAAAACTGTTTTTT. The chain uses TRBV19 and TRBJ1-4; 10 bases match TRBD1. V shed 7 bases, J shed 8 bases, and the junction held 4 bases outside the gene matches. Germline CDR1 and CDR2: LNHDA and SQIVND (reference sequence). This CDR3 is 13 amino acids long.